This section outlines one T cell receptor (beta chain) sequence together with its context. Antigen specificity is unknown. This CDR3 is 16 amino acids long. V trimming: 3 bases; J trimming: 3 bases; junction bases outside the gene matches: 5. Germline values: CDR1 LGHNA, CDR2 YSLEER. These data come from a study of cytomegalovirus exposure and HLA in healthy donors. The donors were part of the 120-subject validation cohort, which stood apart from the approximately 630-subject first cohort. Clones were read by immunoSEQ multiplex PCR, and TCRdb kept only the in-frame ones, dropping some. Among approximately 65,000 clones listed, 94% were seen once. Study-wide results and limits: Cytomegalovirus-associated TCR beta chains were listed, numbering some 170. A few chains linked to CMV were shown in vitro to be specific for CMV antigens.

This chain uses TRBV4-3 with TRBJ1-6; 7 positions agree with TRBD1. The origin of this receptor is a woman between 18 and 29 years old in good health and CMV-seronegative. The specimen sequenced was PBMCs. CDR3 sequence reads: CASSQAGTDYNSPLHF. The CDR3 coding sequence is TGCGCCAGCAGCCAGGCCGGGACAGACTATAATTCACCCCTCCACTTT.